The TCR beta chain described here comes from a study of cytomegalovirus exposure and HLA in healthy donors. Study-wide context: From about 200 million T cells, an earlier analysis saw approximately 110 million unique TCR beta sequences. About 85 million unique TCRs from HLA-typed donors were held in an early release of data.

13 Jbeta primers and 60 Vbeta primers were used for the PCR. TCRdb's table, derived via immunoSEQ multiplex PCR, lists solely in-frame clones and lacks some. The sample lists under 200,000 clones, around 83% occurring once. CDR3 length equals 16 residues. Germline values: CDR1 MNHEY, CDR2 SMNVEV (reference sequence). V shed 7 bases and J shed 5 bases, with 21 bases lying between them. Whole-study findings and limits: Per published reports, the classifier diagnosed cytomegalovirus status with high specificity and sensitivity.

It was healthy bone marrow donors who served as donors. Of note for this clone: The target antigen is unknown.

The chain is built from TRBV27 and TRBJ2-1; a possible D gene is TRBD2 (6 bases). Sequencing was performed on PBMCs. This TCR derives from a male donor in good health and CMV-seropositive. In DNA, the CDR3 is TGTGCCAGCACCCGGAAACCGGGACTTGGAGACAATGAGCAGTTCTTC. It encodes CASTRKPGLGDNEQFF.